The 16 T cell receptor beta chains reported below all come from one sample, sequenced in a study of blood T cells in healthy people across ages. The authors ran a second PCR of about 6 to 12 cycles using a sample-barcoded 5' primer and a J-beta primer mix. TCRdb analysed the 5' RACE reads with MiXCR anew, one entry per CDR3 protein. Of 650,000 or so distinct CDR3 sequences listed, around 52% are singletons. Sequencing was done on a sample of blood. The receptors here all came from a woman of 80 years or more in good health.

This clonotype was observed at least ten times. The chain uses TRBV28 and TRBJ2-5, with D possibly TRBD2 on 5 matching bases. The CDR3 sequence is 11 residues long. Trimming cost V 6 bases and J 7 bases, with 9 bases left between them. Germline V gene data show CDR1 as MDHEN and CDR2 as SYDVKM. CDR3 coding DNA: TGTGCCAGCAGCTTCCTAGCGACCCAGTACTTC. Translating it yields CASSFLATQYF.

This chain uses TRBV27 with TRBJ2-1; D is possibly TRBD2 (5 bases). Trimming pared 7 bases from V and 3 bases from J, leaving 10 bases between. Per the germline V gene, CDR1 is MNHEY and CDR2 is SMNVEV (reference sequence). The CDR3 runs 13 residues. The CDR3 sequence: CASKGVRYNEQFF. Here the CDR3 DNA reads TGTGCCAGCAAGGGAGTTCGCTACAATGAGCAGTTCTTC.

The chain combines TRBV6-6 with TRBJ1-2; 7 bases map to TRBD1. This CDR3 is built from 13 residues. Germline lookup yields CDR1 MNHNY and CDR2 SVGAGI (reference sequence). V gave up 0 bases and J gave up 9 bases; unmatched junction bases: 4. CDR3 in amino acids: CASSYSAGGSYTF. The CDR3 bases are TGTGCCAGCAGTTACTCTGCAGGGGGAAGCTACACCTTC.

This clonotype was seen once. CDR3 region: CAISSRTVLGDNEQFF. DNA for the CDR3: TGTGCCATCTCCTCCCGGACTGTCCTGGGGGACAATGAGCAGTTCTTC. The chain joins TRBV27 to TRBJ2-1; D is possibly TRBD1 or TRBD2 (5 bases each). The CDR3 extends over 16 amino acids. The germline V gene has CDR1 MNHEY and CDR2 SMNVEV (reference sequence). The V end lost 10 bases, the J end lost 5 bases, and 24 bases lay between the germline ends.

CDR3 residues: CASSRDRPGEQFF. Written as DNA, the CDR3 is TGTGCCAGCAGCCGGGACAGACCAGGGGAGCAGTTCTTC. This chain connects TRBV3-1 to TRBJ2-1; 7 bases are a match to TRBD1. Trimming cost V 4 bases and J 10 bases; bases outside gene matches: 7. Germline V gene data show CDR1 as LGHDT and CDR2 as YNNKEL (reference sequence). The CDR3 sequence is 13 residues long.

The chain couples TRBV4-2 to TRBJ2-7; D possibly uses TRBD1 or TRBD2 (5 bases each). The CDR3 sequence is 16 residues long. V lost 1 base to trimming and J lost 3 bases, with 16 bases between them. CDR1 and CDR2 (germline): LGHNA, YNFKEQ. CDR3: CASSQGIGESLYEQYF. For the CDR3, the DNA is TGTGCCAGCAGCCAAGGCATAGGGGAGTCTCTCTACGAGCAGTACTTC.

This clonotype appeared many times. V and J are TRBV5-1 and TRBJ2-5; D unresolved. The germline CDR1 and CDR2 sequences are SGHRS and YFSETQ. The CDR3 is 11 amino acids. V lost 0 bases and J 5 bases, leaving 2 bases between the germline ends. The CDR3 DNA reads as TGCGCCAGCAGCTTGGATGAGACCCAGTACTTC. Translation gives CASSLDETQYF.

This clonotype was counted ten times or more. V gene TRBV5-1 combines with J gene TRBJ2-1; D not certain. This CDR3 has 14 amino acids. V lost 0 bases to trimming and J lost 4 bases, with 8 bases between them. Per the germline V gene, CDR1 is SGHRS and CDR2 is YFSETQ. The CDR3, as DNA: TGCGCCAGCAGCTTGGGAGACGGGTACAATGAGCAGTTCTTC. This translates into CASSLGDGYNEQFF. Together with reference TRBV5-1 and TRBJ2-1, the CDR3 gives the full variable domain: KAGVTQTPRYLIKTRGQQVTLSCSPISGHRSVSWYQQTPGQGLQFLFEYFSETQRNKGNFPGRFSGRQFSNSRSEMNVSTLELGDSALYLCASSLGDGYNEQFFGPGTRLTVL.

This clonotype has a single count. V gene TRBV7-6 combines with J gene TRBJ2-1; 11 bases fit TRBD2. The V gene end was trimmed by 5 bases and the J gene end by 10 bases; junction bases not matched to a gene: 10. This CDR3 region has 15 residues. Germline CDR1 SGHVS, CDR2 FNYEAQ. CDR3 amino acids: CASSPGLAGRAEQFF. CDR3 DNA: TGTGCCAGCAGCCCCGGACTAGCGGGCAGGGCAGAGCAGTTCTTC. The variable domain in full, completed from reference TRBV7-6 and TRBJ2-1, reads GAGVSQSPRYKVTKRGQDVALRCDPISGHVSLYWYRQALGQGPEFLTYFNYEAQQDKSGLPNDRFSAERPEGSISTLTIQRTEQRDSAMYRCASSPGLAGRAEQFFGPGTRLTVL.

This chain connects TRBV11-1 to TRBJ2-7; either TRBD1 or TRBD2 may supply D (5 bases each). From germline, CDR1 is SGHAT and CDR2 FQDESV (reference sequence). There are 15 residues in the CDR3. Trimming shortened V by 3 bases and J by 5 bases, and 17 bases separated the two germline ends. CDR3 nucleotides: TGTGCCAGCAGCTTGAACCGGGACGGAACCGACGAGCAGTACTTC. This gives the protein CASSLNRDGTDEQYF.

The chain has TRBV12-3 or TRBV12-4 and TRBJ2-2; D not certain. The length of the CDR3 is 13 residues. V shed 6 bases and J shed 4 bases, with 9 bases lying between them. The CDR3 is CASSRAPTGELFF. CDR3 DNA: TGTGCCAGCAGCCGCGCTCCCACCGGGGAGCTGTTTTTT.

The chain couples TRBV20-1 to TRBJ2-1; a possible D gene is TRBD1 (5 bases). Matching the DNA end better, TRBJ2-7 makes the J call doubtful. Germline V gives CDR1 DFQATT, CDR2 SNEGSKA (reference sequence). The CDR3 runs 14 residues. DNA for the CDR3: TGCAGTGCTAGAGGGGGCAGGACCTACAATGAGCAGTACTTC. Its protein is CSARGGRTYNEQYF.

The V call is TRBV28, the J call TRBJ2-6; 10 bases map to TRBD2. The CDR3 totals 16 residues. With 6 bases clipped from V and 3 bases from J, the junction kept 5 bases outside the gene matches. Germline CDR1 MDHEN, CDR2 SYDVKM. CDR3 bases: TGTGCCAGCAGGTGGCTAGCGGGAGTTGGGGCCAACGTCCTGACTTTC. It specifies CASRWLAGVGANVLTF.

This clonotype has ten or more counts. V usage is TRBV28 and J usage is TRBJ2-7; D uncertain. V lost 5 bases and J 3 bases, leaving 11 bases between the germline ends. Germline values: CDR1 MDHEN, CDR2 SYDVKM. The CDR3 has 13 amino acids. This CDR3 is CASSPRRLYEQYF. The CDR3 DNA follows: TGTGCCAGCAGTCCCCGAAGGCTCTACGAGCAGTACTTC.

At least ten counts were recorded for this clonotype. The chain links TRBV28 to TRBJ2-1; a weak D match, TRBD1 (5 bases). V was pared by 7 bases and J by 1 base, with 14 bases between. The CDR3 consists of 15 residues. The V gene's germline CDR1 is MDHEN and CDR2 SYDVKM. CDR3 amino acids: CASNPLQGSYNEQFF. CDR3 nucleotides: TGTGCCAGCAACCCCCTCCAGGGTTCCTACAATGAGCAGTTCTTC.

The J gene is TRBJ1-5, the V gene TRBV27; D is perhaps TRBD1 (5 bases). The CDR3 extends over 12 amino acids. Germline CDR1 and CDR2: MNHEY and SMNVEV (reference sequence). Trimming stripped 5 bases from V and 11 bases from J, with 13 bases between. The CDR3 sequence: CASSPPGMAQHF. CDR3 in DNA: TGTGCCAGCAGTCCGCCAGGGATGGCCCAGCATTTT.